This TCR beta chain was captured by sequencing in a study of CD8+ T cells in alopecia areata. The CDR3 extends over 16 amino acids. Germline-derived CDR1 and CDR2 are MNHEY and SMNVEV (reference sequence). J gave up 4 bases and V 3 bases, and 6 bases lay outside the gene matches. This clone was seen only once. The antigen is unknown. Study-level results: Scalp lesions, especially in alopecia totalis/universalis, had higher clonality than normal scalp. Scalp sample sequencing also detects resident alphabeta T cells of normal skin.

RNA, once extracted, was reverse transcribed into cDNA for use as the sequencing template. Profiling relied on immunoSEQ multiplex PCR, and the TCRdb table lists in-frame clones only, not all of them. The sample has 95,000 to 120,000 clones; 45% to 60% are singletons. Peripheral blood samples and lesional scalp punch biopsies were obtained from alopecia areata patients. The origin of this receptor is a human donor with alopecia areata. Source material: NKG2D-low CD8+ T cells sorted from blood. The chain is built from TRBV27 and TRBJ2-2; 9 nucleotides align to TRBD2. The CDR3 spells CASSLAGGSATGELFF. The CDR3 DNA is TGTGCCAGCAGTTTGGCGGGAGGGTCGGCCACCGGGGAGCTGTTTTTT.